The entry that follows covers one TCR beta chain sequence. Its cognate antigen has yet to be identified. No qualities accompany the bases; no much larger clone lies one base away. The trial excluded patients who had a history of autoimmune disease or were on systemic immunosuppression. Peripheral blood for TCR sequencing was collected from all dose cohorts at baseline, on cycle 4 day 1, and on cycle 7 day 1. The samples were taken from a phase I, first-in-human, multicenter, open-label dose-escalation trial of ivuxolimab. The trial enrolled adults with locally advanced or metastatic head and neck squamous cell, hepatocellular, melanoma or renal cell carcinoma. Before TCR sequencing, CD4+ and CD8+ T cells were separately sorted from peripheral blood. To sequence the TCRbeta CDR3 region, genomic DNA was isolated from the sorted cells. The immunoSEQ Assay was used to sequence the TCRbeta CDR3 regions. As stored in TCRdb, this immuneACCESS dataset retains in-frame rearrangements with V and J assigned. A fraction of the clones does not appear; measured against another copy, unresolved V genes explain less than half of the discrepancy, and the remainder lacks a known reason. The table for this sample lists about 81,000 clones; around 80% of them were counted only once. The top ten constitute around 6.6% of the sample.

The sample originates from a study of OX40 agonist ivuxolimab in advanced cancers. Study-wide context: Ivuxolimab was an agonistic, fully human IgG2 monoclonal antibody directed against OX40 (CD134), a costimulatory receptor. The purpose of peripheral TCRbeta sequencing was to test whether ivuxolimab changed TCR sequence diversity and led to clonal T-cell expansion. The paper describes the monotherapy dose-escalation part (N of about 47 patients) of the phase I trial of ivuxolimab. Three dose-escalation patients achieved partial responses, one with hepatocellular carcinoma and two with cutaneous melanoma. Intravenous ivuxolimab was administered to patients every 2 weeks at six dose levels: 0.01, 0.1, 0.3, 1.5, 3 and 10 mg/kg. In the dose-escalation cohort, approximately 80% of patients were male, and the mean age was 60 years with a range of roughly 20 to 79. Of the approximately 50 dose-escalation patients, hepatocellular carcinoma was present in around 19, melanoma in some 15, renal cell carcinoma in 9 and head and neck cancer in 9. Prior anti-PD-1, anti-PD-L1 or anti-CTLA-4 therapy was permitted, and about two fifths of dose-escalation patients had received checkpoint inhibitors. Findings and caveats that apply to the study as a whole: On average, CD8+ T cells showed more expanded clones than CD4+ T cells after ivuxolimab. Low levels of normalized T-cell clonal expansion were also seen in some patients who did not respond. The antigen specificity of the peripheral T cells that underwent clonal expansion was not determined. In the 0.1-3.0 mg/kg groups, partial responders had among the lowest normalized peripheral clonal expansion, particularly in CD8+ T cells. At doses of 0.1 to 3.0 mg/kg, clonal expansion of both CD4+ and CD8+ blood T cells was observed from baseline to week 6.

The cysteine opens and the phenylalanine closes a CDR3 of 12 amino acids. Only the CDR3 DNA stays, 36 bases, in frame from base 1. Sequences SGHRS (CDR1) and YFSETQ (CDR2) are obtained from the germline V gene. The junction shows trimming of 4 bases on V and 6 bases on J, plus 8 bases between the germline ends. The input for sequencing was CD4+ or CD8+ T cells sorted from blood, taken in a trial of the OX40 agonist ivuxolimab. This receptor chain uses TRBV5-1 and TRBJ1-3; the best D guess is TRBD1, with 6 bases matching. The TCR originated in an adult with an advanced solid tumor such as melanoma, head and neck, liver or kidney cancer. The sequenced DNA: TGCGCCAGCAGCCGGGGGCAAAACACCATATATTTT. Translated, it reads CASSRGQNTIYF.